One sample yielded the 9 T cell receptor beta chains listed below, sequenced in a study of spatial heterogeneity in lung cancer. Findings and caveats of the study: Counts that tracked tumor mutation counts were those of expanded intratumoral alpha and beta TCRs.

No cognate antigen is known for these TCRs. In TCRdb, the 5' RACE reads were re-called with MiXCR into one record per CDR3 protein. The table has approximately 94,000 distinct CDR3 sequences, around 4.3% seen once; the top ten hold less than 25%. Time point given: sample taken at primary tumor resection. The specimen was lung tumor tissue, collected at surgery. The receptors shown here come from a male donor with early-stage non-small cell lung cancer.

This clonotype was observed at least ten times. The rearrangement uses TRBV16 and TRBJ2-5; D gene unclear. The germline V gene encodes CDR1 KGHSY and CDR2 FQNENV. V dropped 2 bases and J dropped 7 bases, with 17 bases sitting between them. CDR3 length equals 15 residues. CDR3 nucleotide sequence: TGTGCCAGCAGCCAACTCGACGAAACCTACGGGACCCAGTACTTC. Its translation: CASSQLDETYGTQYF.

There are many counts of this clonotype. The chain combines TRBV28 with TRBJ2-3, with D unclear. CDR3 length: 11 residues. V was trimmed by 7 bases and J by 8 bases, leaving 10 bases between them. CDR1 and CDR2 (germline): MDHEN, SYDVKM. The CDR3: CASTSFGTQYF. Here the CDR3 DNA reads TGTGCCAGCACCAGCTTCGGTACGCAGTATTTT.

This clonotype was seen repeatedly, ten times or more. The V call is TRBV11-2, the J call TRBJ1-2, with 11 bases fitting TRBD1. The V gene end was trimmed by 0 bases and the J gene end by 7 bases; junction bases not matched to a gene: 10. The CDR3 runs to 17 residues. Germline V gives CDR1 SGHAT, CDR2 FQNNGV. The CDR3 spells CASSLDSGTGGKSGYTF. DNA of the CDR3: TGTGCCAGCAGCTTAGATTCAGGGACAGGGGGAAAATCTGGCTACACCTTC.

V usage is TRBV15 and J usage is TRBJ2-5; D perhaps matches TRBD2 (6 bases). CDR3 length: 17 residues. The V end lost 5 bases, the J end lost 7 bases, and 26 bases lay between the germline ends. The V gene's germline CDR1 is LNHNV and CDR2 YYDKDF (reference sequence). CDR3: CATSRRGSGTLPGTQYF. CDR3 coding DNA: TGTGCCACCAGCCGGAGGGGCAGCGGTACCCTCCCAGGGACCCAGTACTTC.

This clonotype has just a few counts. This rearrangement joins TRBV20-1 to TRBJ2-5; 14 bases fit TRBD2. V dropped 3 bases and J dropped 0; count of bases not matched to a gene: 9. The CDR3 consists of 18 residues. Germline V CDR1 and CDR2: DFQATT, SNEGSKA (reference sequence). CDR3 sequence: CSASNPTSGRAYQETQYF. The CDR3 nucleotides are TGCAGTGCTAGTAACCCGACTAGCGGGAGGGCGTACCAAGAGACCCAGTACTTC.

The sample holds a few counts of this clonotype. The chain carries TRBV4-1 and TRBJ2-3, with 7 bases fitting TRBD1. The CDR3 has 16 amino acids. V lost 3 bases to trimming and J lost 0 bases; unmatched junction nucleotides: 6. CDR1 and CDR2 (germline): MGHRA, YSYEKL. The CDR3 nucleotides read TGCGCCAGCAGCCACGTGGACAGGTCTAGCACAGATACGCAGTATTTT. Translating gives CASSHVDRSSTDTQYF.

The chain carries TRBV20-1 and TRBJ2-1; 13 positions agree with TRBD2. After removal of 6 bases from V and 8 bases from J, the junction contained 7 bases not matched to a gene. The germline gives CDR1 DFQATT, CDR2 SNEGSKA (reference sequence). This CDR3 has 14 amino acids. Here the CDR3 reads CSAGLAGVRYEQFF. CDR3 DNA: TGCAGTGCCGGACTAGCGGGAGTCAGGTATGAGCAGTTCTTC.

This clonotype was seen only a few times. This chain uses TRBV4-1 with TRBJ1-5; D gene ambiguous. Trimming removed 0 bases at V and 4 bases at J, with 7 bases between. This CDR3 region has 14 residues. CDR1 MGHRA and CDR2 YSYEKL come from the germline V gene. The CDR3: CASSQEGFNQPQHF. CDR3 sequence (DNA): TGCGCCAGCAGCCAAGAGGGGTTTAATCAGCCCCAGCATTTT.

This clonotype was counted many times. V is TRBV2 and J is TRBJ2-3, with D maybe TRBD2 (5 bases). CDR1 and CDR2 (germline): SNHLY, FYNNEI. This CDR3 has 14 residues. V was shortened by 8 bases and J by 4 bases, with 16 bases between the two germline ends. CDR3 sequence: CASRNRGSADTQYF. The CDR3 DNA follows: TGTGCCAGCCGAAACAGAGGGTCCGCAGATACGCAGTATTTT.